This TCR beta chain is from a study of T cells in Graves' hyperthyroidism and ophthalmopathy. Study-level results: The authors' 13 V-J model separated ophthalmopathy from stable hyperthyroidism.

Every diagnosis used clinical symptoms, serum thyroxine and TRAb, thyroid ultrasound and orbital computed tomography. There were TCR beta CDR3 regions amplified from RNA transcripts. TCR CDR3 regions were first amplified by RT-PCR with HTBI primers. MiXCR, run by TCRdb on the multiplex PCR reads, gives a single entry per CDR3 protein. This table holds approximately 630,000 distinct CDR3 sequences, about a sixth found once. The CDR3 has 15 amino acids. The germline CDR1 and CDR2 sequences are SGDLS and YYNGEE. J lost 1 base, V lost 2 bases, and 2 bases had no gene match. With regard to this clonotype: No antigen is known for it.

The J gene is TRBJ2-1, the V gene TRBV9, with 8 bases that match TRBD2. This clonotype originated in a woman aged 25 to 39 with Graves' hyperthyroidism. Sequencing was done on a sample of blood. DNA for the CDR3: TGTGCCAGCAGCGTCACGGGAGGGTCCTACAATGAGCAGTTCTTC. Protein sequence: CASSVTGGSYNEQFF.